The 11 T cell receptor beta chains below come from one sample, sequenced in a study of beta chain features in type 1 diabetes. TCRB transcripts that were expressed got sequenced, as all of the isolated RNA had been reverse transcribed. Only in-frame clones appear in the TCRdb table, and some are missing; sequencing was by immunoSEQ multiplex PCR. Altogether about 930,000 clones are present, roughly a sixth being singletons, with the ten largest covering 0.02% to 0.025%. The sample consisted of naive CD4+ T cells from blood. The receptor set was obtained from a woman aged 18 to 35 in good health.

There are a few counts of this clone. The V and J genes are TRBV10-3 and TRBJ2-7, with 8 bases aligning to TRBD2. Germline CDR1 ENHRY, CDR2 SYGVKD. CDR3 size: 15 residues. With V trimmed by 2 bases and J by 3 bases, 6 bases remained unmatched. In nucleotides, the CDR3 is TGTGCCATCAGTGAGACGCTAGCGGGCTACTACGAGCAGTACTTC. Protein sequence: CAISETLAGYYEQYF.

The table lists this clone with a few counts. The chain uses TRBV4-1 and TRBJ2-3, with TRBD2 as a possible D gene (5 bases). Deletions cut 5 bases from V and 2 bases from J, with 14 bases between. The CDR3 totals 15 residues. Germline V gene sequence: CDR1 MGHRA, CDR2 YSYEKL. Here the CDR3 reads CASSKAQRNTDTQYF. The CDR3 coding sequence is TGCGCCAGCAGCAAGGCCCAGCGGAACACAGATACGCAGTATTTT.

The DNA for the CDR3 is TGTGCCAGCTCACACAACATGATAGGTCCCAACGCTGAAGCTTTCTTT. Translating it yields CASSHNMIGPNAEAFF. The rearrangement links TRBV18 to TRBJ1-1; no definite D call. V was pared by 4 bases and J by 6 bases, with 21 bases between. Looked up from germline, CDR1 is KGHSH and CDR2 is LQKENI. CDR3 length equals 16 residues.

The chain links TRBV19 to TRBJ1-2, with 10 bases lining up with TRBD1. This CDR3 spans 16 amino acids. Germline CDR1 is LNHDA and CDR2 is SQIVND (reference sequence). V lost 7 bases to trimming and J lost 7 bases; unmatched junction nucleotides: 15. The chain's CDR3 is CASTWTSGTGDLGYTF. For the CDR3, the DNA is TGTGCCAGTACTTGGACATCCGGGACAGGGGATCTTGGCTACACCTTC.

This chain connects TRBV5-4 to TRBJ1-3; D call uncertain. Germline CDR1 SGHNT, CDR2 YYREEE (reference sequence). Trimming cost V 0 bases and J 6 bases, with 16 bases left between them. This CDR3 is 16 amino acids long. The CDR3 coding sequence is TGTGCCAGCAGCTTGGACATGGGCCTTGCTGCAAACACCATATATTTT. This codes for CASSLDMGLAANTIYF.

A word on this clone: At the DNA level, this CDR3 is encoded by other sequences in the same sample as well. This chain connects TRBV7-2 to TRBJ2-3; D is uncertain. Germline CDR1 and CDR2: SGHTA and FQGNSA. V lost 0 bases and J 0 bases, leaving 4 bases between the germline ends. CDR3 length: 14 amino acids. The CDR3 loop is CASSLAGSTDTQYF. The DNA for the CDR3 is TGTGCCAGCAGCTTAGCGGGTAGCACAGATACGCAGTATTTT.

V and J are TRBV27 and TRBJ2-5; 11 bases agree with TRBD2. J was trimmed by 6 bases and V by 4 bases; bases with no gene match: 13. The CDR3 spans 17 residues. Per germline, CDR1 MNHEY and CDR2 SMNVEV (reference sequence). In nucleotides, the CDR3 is TGTGCCAGCAGTTCTCTAACTACTAGCGGGAGTCGGCAGACCCAGTACTTC. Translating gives CASSSLTTSGSRQTQYF.

The CDR3 is CASSRQSSYNEQFF. The CDR3 bases are TGTGCCAGCAGCAGACAGAGCTCCTACAATGAGCAGTTCTTC. This chain joins TRBV13 and TRBJ2-1; maybe TRBD1 (5 bases). The germline V gene encodes CDR1 PRHDT and CDR2 FYEKMQ (reference sequence). CDR3 length: 14 amino acids. The germline V and J ends were trimmed by 5 bases and 0 bases, with 8 bases remaining between them.

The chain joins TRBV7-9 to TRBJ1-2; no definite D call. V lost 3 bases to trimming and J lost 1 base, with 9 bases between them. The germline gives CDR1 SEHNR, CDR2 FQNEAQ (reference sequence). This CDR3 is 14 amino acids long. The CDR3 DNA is TGTGCCAGCAGCTTTGGAGGGCGTAACTATGGCTACACCTTC. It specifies CASSFGGRNYGYTF.

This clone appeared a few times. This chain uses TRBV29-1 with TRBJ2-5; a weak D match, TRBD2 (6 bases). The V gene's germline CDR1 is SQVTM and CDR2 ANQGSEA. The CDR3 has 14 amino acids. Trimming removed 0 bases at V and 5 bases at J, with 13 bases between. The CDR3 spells CSVEDEASDETQYF. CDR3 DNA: TGCAGCGTTGAAGATGAGGCTAGCGATGAGACCCAGTACTTC.

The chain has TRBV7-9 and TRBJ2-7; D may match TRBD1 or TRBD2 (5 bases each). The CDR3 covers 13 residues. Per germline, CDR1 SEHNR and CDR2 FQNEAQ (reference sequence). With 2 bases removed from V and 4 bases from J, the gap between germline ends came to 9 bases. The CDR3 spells CASSLTREYEQYF. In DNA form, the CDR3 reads TGTGCCAGCAGCTTAACCAGGGAGTACGAGCAGTACTTC.